These 4 T cell receptor beta chains were all obtained from the same sample, sequenced in a study of control samples from healthy donors and cancer patients. Repertoires were generated with immunoSEQ multiplex PCR, while TCRdb's copy carries only in-frame clones and drops some. The table lists some 120,000 clones, approximately 94% of them singletons. Sequenced: PBMCs. The receptors here all came from a man aged 45-60 years with head and neck cancer.

The chain recombines TRBV12-5 with TRBJ2-7; D ambiguous. Trimming removed 0 bases at V and 3 bases at J, with 12 bases between. Germline-derived CDR1 and CDR2 are LGHNT and FRNRAP. The CDR3 has 15 amino acids. DNA of the CDR3: TGTGCTAGTGGTTTGGTACATGGGATCCACTACGAGCAGTACTTC. Amino acid sequence: CASGLVHGIHYEQYF.

V is TRBV19 and J is TRBJ2-7, with D possibly called TRBD1 or TRBD2 (5 bases each). Per the germline V gene, CDR1 is LNHDA and CDR2 is SQIVND (reference sequence). V lost 5 bases and J lost 3, with 8 bases in between. The CDR3 is 12 amino acids. This CDR3 is CASSRGHYEQYF. DNA of the CDR3: TGTGCCAGTAGTCGGGGCCACTACGAGCAGTACTTC.

The V gene is TRBV11-2, the J gene TRBJ2-3, with TRBD2 identical over 13 bases. This CDR3 is 18 amino acids long. The junction had 7 bases not matched to a gene; V was cut back by 3 bases and J by 1 base. Germline CDR1 and CDR2: SGHAT and FQNNGV. Written as DNA, the CDR3 is TGTGCCAGCAGCTTTAGAACTAGCGGGGGGGCCCGCACAGATACGCAGTATTTT. It specifies CASSFRTSGGARTDTQYF.

The chain couples TRBV2 to TRBJ1-2; D uncertain. The V end was cut by 3 bases, the J end by 8 bases, with 13 bases between. This CDR3 spans 13 amino acids. CDR1 SNHLY and CDR2 FYNNEI come from the germline V gene. CDR3 bases: TGTGCCAGCAGTGACCCTCGAAGCGGGGGCTACACCTTC. Amino acid sequence: CASSDPRSGGYTF.